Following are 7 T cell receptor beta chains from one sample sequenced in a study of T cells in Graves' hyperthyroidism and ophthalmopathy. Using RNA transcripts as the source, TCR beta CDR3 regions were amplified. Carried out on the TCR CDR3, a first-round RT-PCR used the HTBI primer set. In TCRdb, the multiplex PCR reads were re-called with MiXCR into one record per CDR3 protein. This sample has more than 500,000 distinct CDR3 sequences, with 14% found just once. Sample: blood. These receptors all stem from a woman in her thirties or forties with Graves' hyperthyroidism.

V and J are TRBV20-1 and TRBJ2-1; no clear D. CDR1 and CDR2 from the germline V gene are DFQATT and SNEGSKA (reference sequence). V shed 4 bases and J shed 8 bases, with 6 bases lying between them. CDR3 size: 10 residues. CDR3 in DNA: TGCAGTGCTAAATTCCATGAGCAGTTCTTC. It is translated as CSAKFHEQFF.

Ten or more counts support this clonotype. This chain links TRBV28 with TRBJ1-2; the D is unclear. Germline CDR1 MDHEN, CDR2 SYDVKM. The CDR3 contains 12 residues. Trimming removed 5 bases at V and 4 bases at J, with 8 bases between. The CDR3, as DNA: TGTGCCAGCAGTAGGCGGGGCTATGGCTACACCTTC. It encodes CASSRRGYGYTF.

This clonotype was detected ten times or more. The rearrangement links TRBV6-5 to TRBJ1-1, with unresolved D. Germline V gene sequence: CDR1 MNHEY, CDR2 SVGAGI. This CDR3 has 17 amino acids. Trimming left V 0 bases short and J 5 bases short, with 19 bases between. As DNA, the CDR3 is TGTGCCAGCAGTTACTCTCCTCGGGCAGCCGAGAGGACTGAAGCTTTCTTT. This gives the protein CASSYSPRAAERTEAFF.

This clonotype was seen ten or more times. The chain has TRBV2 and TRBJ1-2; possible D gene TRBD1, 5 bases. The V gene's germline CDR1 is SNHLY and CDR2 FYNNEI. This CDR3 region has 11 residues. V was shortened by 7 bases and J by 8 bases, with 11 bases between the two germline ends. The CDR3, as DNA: TGTGCCAGCACCCCTGAGGGGGGCTACACCTTC. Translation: CASTPEGGYTF.

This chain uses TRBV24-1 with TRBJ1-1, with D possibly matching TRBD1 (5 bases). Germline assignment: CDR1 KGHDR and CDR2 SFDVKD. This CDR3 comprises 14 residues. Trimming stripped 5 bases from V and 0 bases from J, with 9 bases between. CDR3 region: CATSGGGLNTEAFF. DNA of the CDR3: TGTGCCACCAGTGGTGGGGGTTTGAACACTGAAGCTTTCTTT.

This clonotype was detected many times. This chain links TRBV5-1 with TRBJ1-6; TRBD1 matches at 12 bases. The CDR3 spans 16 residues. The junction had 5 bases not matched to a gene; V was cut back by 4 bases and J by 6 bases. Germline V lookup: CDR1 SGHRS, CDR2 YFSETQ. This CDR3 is CASSVGTGGPNSPLHF. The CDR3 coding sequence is TGCGCCAGCAGCGTCGGGACAGGGGGCCCTAATTCACCCCTCCACTTT.

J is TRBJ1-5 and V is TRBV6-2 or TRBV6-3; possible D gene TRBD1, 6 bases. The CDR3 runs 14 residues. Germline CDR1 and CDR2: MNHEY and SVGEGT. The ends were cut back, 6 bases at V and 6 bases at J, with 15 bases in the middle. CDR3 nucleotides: TGTGCCAGCAGCGATACAGGGTTTACTCAGCCCCAGCATTTT. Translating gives CASSDTGFTQPQHF.